The TCR beta chain described here comes from a study of cytomegalovirus exposure and HLA in healthy donors. Study overall: It was reported in a later analysis that the 120 or so validation repertoires used the same platform as the 550 to 850 first-cohort repertoires. Study-wide points: The tendency of first-cohort TCR clusters to co-occur in the roughly 120 validation repertoires was identified by a subsequent analysis. It was confirmed in vitro that three of the CMV-associated chains were specific for CMV antigens. TCR beta chains numbering 164 were designated cytomegalovirus-associated.

Libraries were prepared by immunoSEQ multiplex PCR; TCRdb keeps only in-frame clonotypes and omits some of them. The table has under 250,000 clones, about 89% seen once. Comments on this clone: The target antigen is unknown.

With 5 bases clipped from V and 3 bases from J, the junction kept 6 bases outside the gene matches. The germline CDR1 and CDR2 sequences are SEHNR and FQNEAQ (reference sequence). The CDR3 runs to 14 residues. The TCR was taken from a woman aged 18-29 years in good health and CMV-seronegative. Specimen: PBMCs. The chain couples TRBV7-9 to TRBJ2-7; 8 nucleotides align to TRBD1. The CDR3 spells CASSRRTGSYEQYF. CDR3 DNA sequence: TGTGCCAGCAGCAGAAGGACAGGGAGCTACGAGCAGTACTTC. The full variable domain, with the rest looked up from reference TRBV7-9 and TRBJ2-7, is DTGVSQNPRHKITKRGQNVTFRCDPISEHNRLYWYRQTLGQGPEFLTYFQNEAQLEKSRLLSDRFSAERPKGSFSTLEIQRTEQGDSAMYLCASSRRTGSYEQYFGPGTRLTVT.